These 23 T cell receptor beta chains were sequenced from one sample in a study of T cell changes during pregnancy in multiple sclerosis. Using immunoSEQ multiplex PCR, the repertoire was profiled, and TCRdb retains in-frame clones only, with some absent. The data show 20,000 to 25,000 clones, roughly nine tenths seen once. The specimen comprised CD8+ T cells from peripheral blood mononuclear cells, sampled in the first trimester of pregnancy. The receptor source for this set is a female donor in good health, enrolled as a control in a pregnancy study.

This clone was detected once. The same CDR3 is also encoded by other DNA sequences in this sample. The chain has TRBV25-1 and TRBJ2-2; TRBD1 aligns across 8 bases. V shed 6 bases and J 3 bases; nucleotides not matched to a gene: 0. The CDR3 sequence is 13 residues long. Germline V lookup: CDR1 MGHDK, CDR2 SYGVNS. The CDR3 sequence is CASRDRDTGELFF. As DNA, the CDR3 is TGTGCCAGCAGGGACAGGGACACCGGGGAGCTGTTTTTT.

This sequence joins TRBV6-4 and TRBJ2-7; TRBD2 is a possible D gene (7 bases). CDR1 and CDR2 from the germline V gene are MRHNA and SNTAGT. Trimming removed 6 bases at V and 3 bases at J, with 18 bases between. This CDR3 is built from 15 residues. CDR3 DNA: TGTGCCAGCAGCGCCTCGGGGGGCAGTGGCTACGAGCAGTACTTC. Its translation is CASSASGGSGYEQYF.

This clone was recorded only once. The rearrangement uses TRBV21-1 and TRBJ2-5; the D call of TRBD1 is as the table states it, not checked on the DNA. TRBV21-1 is termed a pseudogene. CDR3 size: 14 residues. Here the CDR3 reads CASSKGPGQETQYF. In nucleotides, the CDR3 is TGTGCCAGCAGCAAAGGACCAGGGCAAGAGACCCAGTACTTC.

V and J are TRBV9 and TRBJ2-1; 13 bases match TRBD2. The CDR3 is 16 residues long. Trimming cost V 4 bases and J 7 bases; bases outside gene matches: 8. CDR1 SGDLS and CDR2 YYNGEE come from the germline V gene. The CDR3 nucleotides read TGTGCCAGCAGCTCAGGACTAGCGGGAGTATGGAATGAGCAGTTCTTC. It translates to CASSSGLAGVWNEQFF.

This chain uses TRBV7-9 with TRBJ1-4, with D maybe TRBD1 (5 bases). CDR3 length equals 12 residues. From germline, CDR1 is SEHNR and CDR2 FQNEAQ (reference sequence). V was shortened by 4 bases and J by 6 bases, with 6 bases between the two germline ends. The CDR3 coding sequence is TGTGCCAGCAGCTCGACAGATGAAAAACTGTTTTTT. This sequence encodes CASSSTDEKLFF.

V and J are TRBV19 and TRBJ1-6; D gene ambiguous. This CDR3 has 14 residues. CDR1 LNHDA and CDR2 SQIVND come from the germline V gene (reference sequence). Trimming removed 10 bases from V and 7 bases from J, with 17 bases in between. The DNA of the CDR3 is TGTGCCATCAAAGCCCAAACAGCAAATTCACCCCTCCACTTT. Protein sequence: CAIKAQTANSPLHF.

This clone was seen once. The J gene is TRBJ1-1, the V gene TRBV7-3; no clear D. Germline V gene sequence: CDR1 SGHTA, CDR2 FQGTGA. The CDR3 has 14 residues. Trimming left V 2 bases short and J 5 bases short, with 12 bases between. CDR3 in amino acids: CASSLEGPWTEAFF. In nucleotides, the CDR3 is TGTGCCAGCAGCTTAGAGGGCCCCTGGACTGAAGCTTTCTTT.

The chain joins TRBV18 to TRBJ2-1; 8 bases line up with TRBD1. This CDR3 has 13 amino acids. V was pared by 6 bases and J by 6 bases, with 4 bases of the junction left unmatched. Germline CDR1 and CDR2: KGHSH and LQKENI. The CDR3 region is CASSPDRGNEQFF. CDR3 DNA sequence: TGTGCCAGCTCCCCCGACAGGGGCAATGAGCAGTTCTTC.

CDR3 loop: CASSMGRETEAFF. CDR3 DNA: TGTGCCAGTAGTATGGGCAGGGAAACTGAAGCTTTCTTT. J is TRBJ1-1 and V is TRBV19; a weak D match, TRBD1 (5 bases). Per germline, CDR1 LNHDA and CDR2 SQIVND (reference sequence). Trimming pared 3 bases from V and 5 bases from J, leaving 10 bases between. The CDR3 has 13 residues.

The V gene is TRBV27, the J gene TRBJ1-1, with unresolved D. Trimming took off 2 bases at V and 0 bases at J, with 13 bases between the two ends. The CDR3 covers 16 residues. From germline, CDR1 is MNHEY and CDR2 SMNVEV (reference sequence). The CDR3 reads CASSLIGGPMNTEAFF. In DNA, the CDR3 is TGTGCCAGCAGTTTAATCGGCGGGCCTATGAACACTGAAGCTTTCTTT.

The rearrangement joins TRBV5-6 to TRBJ1-2; D remains unclear. The ends were cut back, 0 bases at V and 6 bases at J, with 12 bases in the middle. Germline CDR1 reads SGHDT; CDR2 reads YYEEEE. This CDR3 has 14 residues. The DNA of the CDR3 is TGTGCCAGCAGCTTGGATATGTTATTAGATGGCTACACCTTC. Protein product: CASSLDMLLDGYTF.

V and J are TRBV7-6 and TRBJ2-5; tentative D call: TRBD1 (6 bases). The CDR3 consists of 15 residues. V was trimmed by 1 base and J by 0 bases, leaving 9 bases between them. Germline V gives CDR1 SGHVS, CDR2 FNYEAQ. The CDR3 bases are TGTGCCAGCAGCTTAGTGGCAGGGGACCAAGAGACCCAGTACTTC. Translating it yields CASSLVAGDQETQYF. The whole variable domain, filled in from reference TRBV7-6 and TRBJ2-5, reads GAGVSQSPRYKVTKRGQDVALRCDPISGHVSLYWYRQALGQGPEFLTYFNYEAQQDKSGLPNDRFSAERPEGSISTLTIQRTEQRDSAMYRCASSLVAGDQETQYFGPGTRLLVL.

The chain is built from TRBV6-5 and TRBJ2-3; the match to TRBD2 covers 10 bases. J lost 4 bases, V lost 0 bases, and 4 bases had no gene match. From germline, CDR1 is MNHEY and CDR2 SVGAGI. The CDR3 contains 16 residues. The CDR3 sequence: CASSYSAGGPSDTQYF. CDR3 nucleotide sequence: TGTGCCAGCAGTTACTCAGCGGGAGGGCCCTCAGATACGCAGTATTTT.

The CDR3 spells CASSQERGVNQPQHF. CDR3 DNA: TGCGCCAGCAGCCAAGAACGCGGGGTCAATCAGCCCCAGCATTTT. This chain uses TRBV4-1 with TRBJ1-5, with D hard to call. This CDR3 contains 15 residues. The ends were cut back, 0 bases at V and 3 bases at J, with 9 bases in the middle. Germline assignment: CDR1 MGHRA and CDR2 YSYEKL.

The rearrangement joins TRBV4-2 to TRBJ2-7; D gene unclear. Trimming pared 1 base from V and 0 bases from J, leaving 4 bases between. The CDR3 sequence is 13 residues long. Germline V lookup: CDR1 LGHNA, CDR2 YNFKEQ. In DNA form, the CDR3 reads TGTGCCAGCAGCCAAGCCCGCTCCTACGAGCAGTACTTC. Translating it yields CASSQARSYEQYF.

The V and J genes are TRBV7-3 and TRBJ2-5, with 11 bases aligning to TRBD2. The V gene end was trimmed by 3 bases and the J gene end by 4 bases; junction bases not matched to a gene: 10. This CDR3 is 17 amino acids long. CDR1 SGHTA and CDR2 FQGTGA come from the germline V gene. The chain's CDR3 is CASSFGTSGSRGETQYF. CDR3 nucleotide sequence: TGTGCCAGCAGCTTCGGGACTAGCGGTTCGAGGGGAGAGACCCAGTACTTC.

The genes are TRBV27 and TRBJ2-5, with 14 bases lining up with TRBD2. Germline V gives CDR1 MNHEY, CDR2 SMNVEV (reference sequence). CDR3 length: 16 residues. V lost 5 bases to trimming and J lost 3 bases; unmatched junction nucleotides: 5. CDR3 in amino acids: CASSEGGLAGEETQYF. CDR3 sequence (DNA): TGTGCCAGCAGTGAGGGGGGACTAGCGGGAGAAGAGACCCAGTACTTC.

V usage is TRBV7-9 and J usage is TRBJ1-6; D is undetermined. The CDR3 has 15 amino acids. The V end was cut by 5 bases, the J end by 6 bases, with 14 bases between. Germline V gives CDR1 SEHNR, CDR2 FQNEAQ (reference sequence). This CDR3 reads CASSALGGANSPLHF. The CDR3 nucleotides are TGTGCCAGCAGCGCTCTGGGAGGAGCTAATTCACCCCTCCACTTT.

This rearrangement joins TRBV7-6 to TRBJ1-6; 7 bases are shared with TRBD1. The V gene's germline CDR1 is SGHVS and CDR2 FNYEAQ. The CDR3 is made up of 16 amino acids. The J segment lost 8 bases and the V segment lost 4 bases, leaving 11 bases of the junction unmatched. CDR3: CASSSSTGTVDSPLHF. The DNA for the CDR3 is TGTGCCAGCAGCTCCAGCACCGGGACAGTTGATTCACCCCTCCACTTT. Combining the CDR3 with reference TRBV7-6 and TRBJ1-6 gives the whole variable domain GAGVSQSPRYKVTKRGQDVALRCDPISGHVSLYWYRQALGQGPEFLTYFNYEAQQDKSGLPNDRFSAERPEGSISTLTIQRTEQRDSAMYRCASSSSTGTVDSPLHFGNGTRLTVT.

The chain has TRBV15 and TRBJ2-7; the match to TRBD2 covers 8 bases. V shed 5 bases, J shed 3 bases, and the junction held 6 bases outside the gene matches. The CDR3 is made up of 14 amino acids. In germline, CDR1 is LNHNV, CDR2 YYDKDF (reference sequence). The CDR3 DNA reads as TGTGCCACCAGCGAACAGCGGGGGTACTACGAGCAGTACTTC. Protein product: CATSEQRGYYEQYF.

The chain uses TRBV5-1 and TRBJ2-2; TRBD1 matches 10 bases. The V segment lost 2 bases and the J segment 6 bases; nucleotides outside the gene matches: 7. CDR1 is SGHRS and CDR2 is YFSETQ in the germline V gene. CDR3 length: 16 amino acids. The CDR3 DNA is TGCGCCAGCAGCTTAAGGGGGACAGGGGTCTCCGGGGAGCTGTTTTTT. Its translation is CASSLRGTGVSGELFF.

This clone was seen just once. The chain joins TRBV5-4 to TRBJ2-3; TRBD1 matches 7 bases. Germline assignment: CDR1 SGHNT and CDR2 YYREEE (reference sequence). V shed 4 bases and J 0 bases; nucleotides not matched to a gene: 5. The CDR3 length is 15 residues. This CDR3 reads CASSRGQSSTDTQYF. The CDR3 coding sequence is TGTGCCAGCAGCAGGGGACAGTCTAGCACAGATACGCAGTATTTT.

The gene calls are TRBV19 and TRBJ2-2; D not resolved. The V end was cut by 2 bases, the J end by 6 bases, with 13 bases between. Germline V CDR1 and CDR2: LNHDA, SQIVND (reference sequence). This CDR3 is built from 15 residues. The CDR3 DNA is TGTGCCAGTAGTATATCCGATCCCCTACCCGGGGAGCTGTTTTTT. As protein: CASSISDPLPGELFF.